The present entry profiles one T cell receptor (beta chain) with its context. V trimming: 0 bases; J trimming: 5 bases; junction bases outside the gene matches: 5. This CDR3 contains 16 residues. Germline CDR1 reads MNHNS; CDR2 reads SASEGT. Original data processing: For nucleated cells, counts were estimated from reference gene primer amplification. Repertoires were generated with immunoSEQ multiplex PCR, while TCRdb's copy carries only in-frame clones and drops some. That table furnishes V, J and clone size, whereas the DNA furnished D and trimming. This sample yields over 45,000 clones, of which about 88% are seen a single time; less than 6.5% belongs to the top ten. These data originate in a study of blood T cell repertoires in COVID-19. Study-level background: T cells, B-cell-depleted T cells, or PBMCs supplied cDNA or gDNA.

This chain connects TRBV6-1 to TRBJ1-4; 8 nucleotides match TRBD1. This sequence originates from a man at least 80 years old in a cohort sampled during active COVID-19. The sequencing input was peripheral blood. Here the CDR3 reads CASSEARDRWNEKLFF. CDR3 nucleotide sequence: TGTGCCAGCAGTGAAGCTAGGGACAGGTGGAATGAAAAACTGTTTTTT.